A single sample is the source of the 22 T cell receptor beta chains below, sequenced in a study of blood T cell repertoires in COVID-19. Only in-frame clones appear in the TCRdb table, and some are missing; sequencing was by immunoSEQ multiplex PCR. The sample records some 94,000 clones, roughly 84% being singletons. Sequencing was carried out using peripheral blood. Receptor source: a man in his 70s with active or convalescent COVID-19.

Only a few counts were recorded for this clone. The chain carries TRBV21-1 and TRBJ1-1; TRBD1, as called in the table, went unchecked against the DNA. TRBV21-1 corresponds to a pseudogene. This CDR3 has 15 residues. The CDR3 protein is CASSKTGGEGTEAFF. The CDR3 DNA sequence: TGTGCCAGCAGCAAGACAGGGGGAGAGGGAACTGAAGCTTTCTTT.

The V call is TRBV30, the J call TRBJ2-3; 8 bases align to TRBD2. CDR3 length: 12 residues. Per germline, CDR1 GTSNPN and CDR2 SVGIG (reference sequence). V gave up 7 bases and J gave up 2 bases; unmatched junction bases: 2. Written as DNA, the CDR3 is TGTGCCTACGGGGGGGCCACAGATACGCAGTATTTT. Translated: CAYGGATDTQYF.

V and J are TRBV6-6 and TRBJ1-1, with 9 bases identical to TRBD1. CDR3 length: 15 residues. Losses at the gene ends were 8 bases for V and 4 bases for J; bases not matched to a gene: 11. CDR1 MNHNY and CDR2 SVGAGI come from the germline V gene (reference sequence). This chain's CDR3 is CASLKQGAPGTEAFF. DNA for the CDR3: TGTGCCAGCCTTAAACAGGGGGCGCCGGGCACTGAAGCTTTCTTT.

V is TRBV7-3 and J is TRBJ2-7; 10 bases are a match to TRBD2. In germline, CDR1 is SGHTA, CDR2 FQGTGA. The J segment lost 2 bases and the V segment lost 5 bases, leaving 3 bases of the junction unmatched. The CDR3 consists of 14 residues. The CDR3 nucleotides read TGTGCCAGCAGCACGAGCGGGGGGGCCTACGAGCAGTACTTC. This gives the protein CASSTSGGAYEQYF. The full variable domain, its missing parts supplied by reference TRBV7-3 and TRBJ2-7, is GAGVSQTPSNKVTEKGKYVELRCDPISGHTALYWYRQSLGQGPEFLIYFQGTGAADDSGLPNDRFFAVRPEGSVSTLKIQRTERGDSAVYLCASSTSGGAYEQYFGPGTRLTVT.

This clone was seen once. The chain is built from TRBV19 and TRBJ2-1; 11 positions agree with TRBD1. Unmatched junction bases numbered 6, after V lost 5 bases and J lost 3 bases. The CDR3 has 16 amino acids. Germline CDR1 is LNHDA and CDR2 is SQIVND (reference sequence). The CDR3 protein is CASSPVGQGGYNEQFF. In DNA form, the CDR3 reads TGTGCCAGTAGTCCCGTGGGACAGGGGGGCTACAATGAGCAGTTCTTC. Supplemented by reference TRBV19 and TRBJ2-1, the full variable domain reads DGGITQSPKYLFRKEGQNVTLSCEQNLNHDAMYWYRQDPGQGLRLIYYSQIVNDFQKGDIAEGYSVSREKKESFPLTVTSAQKNPTAFYLCASSPVGQGGYNEQFFGPGTRLTVL.

This chain links TRBV2 with TRBJ2-3, with TRBD2 matching over 9 bases. The CDR3 contains 19 residues. Per the germline V gene, CDR1 is SNHLY and CDR2 is FYNNEI. V gave up 1 base and J gave up 6 bases; unmatched junction bases: 17. The CDR3 protein is CASSEGYRVSGGPSDTQYF. The CDR3 DNA is TGTGCCAGCAGTGAAGGATACAGGGTTAGCGGGGGCCCGAGTGATACGCAGTATTTT.

This chain connects TRBV29-1 to TRBJ2-7; 8 bases match TRBD1. Germline CDR1 and CDR2: SQVTM and ANQGSEA. The trim removed 5 bases at V and 6 bases at J, leaving 9 bases unmatched. This CDR3 comprises 13 residues. The CDR3 spells CSVWTGQMGEQYF. The DNA of the CDR3 is TGCAGCGTTTGGACAGGGCAGATGGGCGAGCAGTACTTC.

The CDR3 DNA reads as TGTGCCAGCGGCCCCCCCGGAGGCAATCAGCCCCAGCATTTT. It yields the protein CASGPPGGNQPQHF. This sequence joins TRBV7-2 and TRBJ1-5; no definite D call. Germline V gene sequence: CDR1 SGHTA, CDR2 FQGNSA. The length of the CDR3 is 14 residues. V lost 8 bases and J lost 2, with 13 bases in between.

V usage is TRBV19 and J usage is TRBJ2-4; 12 nucleotides align to TRBD2. This CDR3 is 18 amino acids long. The V segment lost 5 bases and the J segment 2 bases; nucleotides outside the gene matches: 10. Germline V gene sequence: CDR1 LNHDA, CDR2 SQIVND (reference sequence). CDR3 in amino acids: CASSPRPLAGGPKNIQYF. The DNA of the CDR3 is TGTGCCAGTAGTCCCCGCCCACTAGCGGGGGGCCCCAAAAACATTCAGTACTTC.

This chain links TRBV18 with TRBJ2-7; 11 bases are shared with TRBD2. This CDR3 is 15 amino acids long. CDR1 KGHSH and CDR2 LQKENI come from the germline V gene. V lost 5 bases to trimming and J lost 1 base; unmatched junction nucleotides: 4. CDR3 coding DNA: TGTGCCAGCTCAATAACTAGCGGGGGTTCCTACGAGCAGTACTTC. It translates to CASSITSGGSYEQYF. The whole variable domain, remainder taken from reference TRBV18 and TRBJ2-7, is NAGVMQNPRHLVRRRGQEARLRCSPMKGHSHVYWYRQLPEEGLKFMVYLQKENIIDESGMPKERFSAEFPKEGPSILRIQQVVRGDSAAYFCASSITSGGSYEQYFGPGTRLTVT.

The V and J genes are TRBV6-4 and TRBJ2-3; TRBD2 agrees at 11 bases. The CDR3 contains 15 residues. Germline V gene sequence: CDR1 MRHNA, CDR2 SNTAGT. Unmatched junction bases numbered 9, after V lost 8 bases and J lost 5 bases. In DNA, the CDR3 is TGTGCCAGCGCCCAGGTGCTAGCGGGAGGAGATACGCAGTATTTT. Protein product: CASAQVLAGGDTQYF.

The V gene is TRBV7-9, the J gene TRBJ1-4; TRBD1 is a possible D gene (5 bases). The length of the CDR3 is 13 residues. Germline values: CDR1 SEHNR, CDR2 FQNEAQ (reference sequence). Trimming left V 1 base short and J 8 bases short, with 8 bases between. The CDR3 DNA sequence: TGTGCCAGCAGCTTAGATTGGACAGAAAAACTGTTTTTT. Translating gives CASSLDWTEKLFF.

The genes are TRBV5-4 and TRBJ2-5, with a tentative D call TRBD1 (6 bases). Per the germline V gene, CDR1 is SGHNT and CDR2 is YYREEE (reference sequence). Trimming removed 4 bases from V and 0 bases from J, with 10 bases in between. The CDR3 has 14 amino acids. DNA of the CDR3: TGTGCCAGCAGCCGTCGGACAGACCAAGAGACCCAGTACTTC. It specifies CASSRRTDQETQYF.

This clone showed up just a few times. The sample contains more than one DNA sequence encoding this CDR3. The chain is built from TRBV9 and TRBJ2-5, with a tentative D call TRBD2 (6 bases). V gave up 4 bases and J gave up 3 bases, with 13 bases separating them. Per the germline V gene, CDR1 is SGDLS and CDR2 is YYNGEE. The CDR3 is 14 amino acids. The CDR3 nucleotides read TGTGCCAGCAGCCCCTCCGGGAGAGAAGAGACCCAGTACTTC. This encodes CASSPSGREETQYF. The full variable domain, rest sourced from reference TRBV9 and TRBJ2-5, is DSGVTQTPKHLITATGQRVTLRCSPRSGDLSVYWYQQSLDQGLQFLIQYYNGEERAKGNILERFSAQQFPDLHSELNLSSLELGDSALYFCASSPSGREETQYFGPGTRLLVL.

There are a few counts of this clone. The rearrangement links TRBV6-1 to TRBJ2-2, with TRBD1 matching over 8 bases. Trimming at V came to 0 bases and at J to 1 base, leaving 10 bases not matched to a gene. The germline gives CDR1 MNHNS, CDR2 SASEGT. The CDR3 extends over 19 amino acids. The CDR3 region has the DNA TGTGCCAGCAGTGAAGCCAGGACAGGGACAGGAATGAACACCGGGGAGCTGTTTTTT. It codes for CASSEARTGTGMNTGELFF.

This chain uses TRBV4-2 with TRBJ2-5, with TRBD1 as a possible D gene (6 bases). Germline-derived CDR1 and CDR2 are LGHNA and YNFKEQ. V gave up 3 bases and J gave up 1 base, with 18 bases separating them. The CDR3 sequence is 17 residues long. CDR3 DNA: TGTGCCAGCAGCCATCCCTGGACAGAGGGGGTCCAAGAGACCCAGTACTTC. It yields the protein CASSHPWTEGVQETQYF.

This sequence joins TRBV5-1 and TRBJ2-5; maybe TRBD2 (5 bases). V was clipped by 3 bases and J by 3 bases, with 9 bases between them. Germline V CDR1 and CDR2: SGHRS, YFSETQ. There are 13 residues in the CDR3. The CDR3 coding sequence is TGCGCCAGCAGCTGGTCCGGGGAAGAGACCCAGTACTTC. Translated, it gives CASSWSGEETQYF.

This chain connects TRBV7-9 to TRBJ1-2; 9 nucleotides align to TRBD1. The germline V gene has CDR1 SEHNR and CDR2 FQNEAQ (reference sequence). V lost 5 bases and J lost 7; bases outside the gene matches: 11. The CDR3 loop spans 15 amino acids. CDR3 protein: CASSAGGDRVFGYTF. The CDR3 DNA follows: TGTGCCAGCAGCGCTGGAGGGGACAGGGTATTTGGCTACACCTTC. Drawing the rest from reference TRBV7-9 and TRBJ1-2, the complete variable domain is DTGVSQNPRHKITKRGQNVTFRCDPISEHNRLYWYRQTLGQGPEFLTYFQNEAQLEKSRLLSDRFSAERPKGSFSTLEIQRTEQGDSAMYLCASSAGGDRVFGYTFGSGTRLTVV.

The chain links TRBV29-1 to TRBJ1-2, with D uncertain. The CDR3 is 11 amino acids. Trimming shortened V by 6 bases and J by 5 bases, and 10 bases separated the two germline ends. The germline V gene has CDR1 SQVTM and CDR2 ANQGSEA. DNA for the CDR3: TGCAGCGTGAGTTCCGGGTATGGCTACACCTTC. Protein product: CSVSSGYGYTF.

The rearrangement uses TRBV7-8 and TRBJ1-5; D is unclear. Germline CDR1 and CDR2: SGHVS and FQNEAQ. The CDR3 sequence is 16 residues long. The germline V and J ends were trimmed by 0 bases and 0 bases, with 9 bases remaining between them. This CDR3 reads CASSLAGGHSNQPQHF. CDR3 in DNA: TGTGCCAGCAGCTTAGCCGGAGGCCATAGCAATCAGCCCCAGCATTTT.

The chain employs TRBV9 and TRBJ1-2, with D tentatively TRBD1 (5 bases). CDR1 is SGDLS and CDR2 is YYNGEE in the germline V gene. Trimming took 3 bases from V and 3 from J, leaving 12 bases between them. This CDR3 contains 14 residues. This CDR3 reads CASSETSTDYGYTF. DNA for the CDR3: TGTGCCAGCAGCGAGACCTCGACAGACTATGGCTACACCTTC.

V gene TRBV15 combines with J gene TRBJ2-5; D possibly corresponds to TRBD1 (6 bases). Trimming removed 1 base at V and 1 base at J, with 10 bases between. The CDR3 runs to 15 residues. Per germline, CDR1 LNHNV and CDR2 YYDKDF (reference sequence). CDR3 residues: CATSRVGHLQETQYF. CDR3 coding DNA: TGTGCCACCAGCAGAGTGGGACACCTCCAAGAGACCCAGTACTTC.